Listed below are T cell receptor beta chains from one sample, sequenced in a study of CD8+CD57+ T cells in acquired aplastic anemia. MiXCR was run by TCRdb on the reads, yielding one entry per CDR3 protein. The data contain 65,000 to 85,000 distinct CDR3 sequences, 50% to 55% of them singletons. Sequenced sample: sorted CD4+, CD8+, or CD8+CD57+ T cells (not recorded which) from PBMCs. Source of these receptors: a human donor in good health, serving as a control. CDR3s include the opening cysteine and the closing phenylalanine or tryptophan. A D gene is named only where the DNA matches it firmly. The size of a clone is reported for some rows only, either as once, few or many, or as a class for expanded clones.

CDR3 length	clone size	V gene	D gene	J gene	CDR3 protein	CDR3 DNA
16	NA	TRBV15	NA	TRBJ1-5	CATSRGRDGSNQPQHF	TGTGCCACCAGCAGAGGCAGGGATGGTAGCAATCAGCCCCAGCATTTT
17	few	TRBV13	NA	TRBJ2-6	CASRIGEGTSGANVLTF	TGTGCCAGCAGAATAGGGGAAGGGACTTCAGGGGCCAACGTCCTGACTTTC
17	NA	TRBV11-1	TRBD2	TRBJ2-3	CASSLLGLAGAPDTQYF	TGTGCCAGCAGCTTATTGGGACTAGCGGGAGCCCCAGATACGCAGTATTTT
10	NA	TRBV29-1	NA	TRBJ1-1	CSGAGDEAFF	TGCAGCGGGGCAGGGGATGAAGCTTTCTTT
14	many	TRBV30	NA	TRBJ2-1	CAWSWGGRNNEQFF	TGTGCCTGGAGTTGGGGAGGAAGGAACAATGAGCAGTTCTTC
13	once	TRBV10-3	NA	TRBJ2-5	CAISRTAGETQYF	TGTGCCATCAGTCGAACCGCCGGGGAGACCCAGTACTTC
15	few	TRBV15	NA	TRBJ1-6	CATSRAAGDNSPLHF	TGTGCCACCAGCAGAGCGGCAGGCGATAATTCACCCCTCCACTTT
14	NA	TRBV29-1	NA	TRBJ1-1	CSGVAVKGRTEAFF	TGCAGCGGCGTGGCAGTGAAGGGTAGAACTGAAGCTTTCTTT
16	NA	TRBV3-1	NA	TRBJ1-6	CASRQDYRRANSPLHF	TGTGCCAGCCGCCAAGATTACCGGAGAGCGAATTCACCCCTCCACTTT
14	few	TRBV6-1	TRBD1	TRBJ2-7	CASRSTGGSYEQYF	TGTGCCAGCAGATCGACAGGGGGCTCCTACGAGCAGTACTTC
12	once	TRBV9	NA	TRBJ2-3	CASGSETDTQYF	TGTGCCAGCGGAAGCGAGACAGATACGCAGTATTTT
13	NA	TRBV7-2	NA	TRBJ2-5	CASSPSSVETQYF	TGTGCCAGCAGCCCCTCAAGTGTTGAGACCCAGTACTTC
18	NA	TRBV10-1	TRBD2	TRBJ2-3	CASSGGTSGRAPPDTQYF	TGCGCCAGCAGCGGAGGGACTAGCGGGAGGGCCCCGCCAGATACGCAGTATTTT
13	once	TRBV2	NA	TRBJ2-1	CASSQPDPIVQFF	TGTGCCAGCAGCCAACCGGACCCAATCGTGCAGTTCTTC
14	NA	TRBV5-4	NA	TRBJ2-7	CASSLRGELYEQYF	TGTGCCAGCAGCCTTCGGGGCGAACTCTACGAGCAGTACTTC
15	NA	TRBV19	NA	TRBJ1-2	CASSLDGRVRNGYTF	TGTGCCAGTAGTTTGGATGGGAGGGTTCGGAATGGCTACACCTTC
14	many	TRBV7-8	TRBD1	TRBJ2-4	CASSLVVQGDIQYF	TGTGCCAGCAGCTTAGTAGTACAGGGGGACATTCAGTACTTC
16	NA	TRBV4-2	NA	TRBJ1-6	CASSHKTGSYNSPLHF	TGTGCCAGCAGCCATAAAACAGGGTCCTATAATTCACCCCTCCACTTT
13	NA	TRBV10-1	TRBD1	TRBJ2-3	CASSETGGYTQYF	TGCGCCAGCAGTGAGACAGGGGGCTATACGCAGTATTTT
14	NA	TRBV29-1	TRBD1	TRBJ2-3	CSVDRGLSTDTQYF	TGCAGCGTAGACAGGGGGTTGAGCACAGATACGCAGTATTTT
14	NA	TRBV29-1	TRBD1	TRBJ2-7	CSATRPTGGGEQYF	TGCAGCGCCACGAGACCGACAGGGGGCGGGGAGCAGTACTTC
14	NA	TRBV10-1	NA	TRBJ2-1	CASSYGIYDNEQFF	TGCGCCAGCAGTTACGGGATTTACGACAATGAGCAGTTCTTC
13	many	TRBV4-2	NA	TRBJ1-1	CASSLGGDTEAFF	TGTGCCAGCAGCCTAGGAGGGGACACTGAAGCTTTCTTT
13	few	TRBV7-3	NA	TRBJ1-1	CASSRDHNTEAFF	TGTGCCAGCAGCCGTGACCATAACACTGAAGCTTTCTTT
15	NA	TRBV24-1	TRBD1	TRBJ1-1	CATSQKQGANTEAFF	TGTGCCACCAGTCAAAAACAGGGGGCTAACACTGAAGCTTTCTTT
16	NA	TRBV20-1	NA	TRBJ1-1	CSARDRRNRAHTEAFF	TGCAGTGCTAGAGATAGGAGAAACAGGGCCCACACTGAAGCTTTCTTT
15	NA	TRBV9	TRBD1	TRBJ1-1	CASSVGGTGATEAFF	TGTGCCAGCAGCGTAGGTGGGACAGGGGCCACTGAAGCTTTCTTT
15	many	TRBV4-1	NA	TRBJ2-1	CASSQLQGLYNEQFF	TGCGCCAGCAGCCAATTACAGGGTCTCTACAATGAGCAGTTCTTC